This entry describes one TCR beta chain. Its antigen remains unidentified. It has no much larger one-base neighbor in the sample; base qualities were not kept. This sample stems from a study of blood T cell repertoires in COVID-19 (dated by TCRdb to between 2020 and 2021). Broadly, across the study: Samples covering the acute and convalescent phases of COVID-19 were provided by collaborators in the United States, Italy and Spain. The prospective study material was composed of cDNA or gDNA derived from T cells, B-cell-depleted T cells, or PBMCs. Deeply sampled blood TCRbeta repertoires from subjects exposed to, actively infected with, or recovered from COVID-19 were included in the dataset. The repertoires were released in a freely available public database intended as a resource for research on the immune response to SARS-CoV-2. The samples were drawn from two sources: the first 160 participants of the ongoing ImmuneRACE study, and 950 to 1,500 subjects contributed by 6 global collaborators. Nearly every sample came with metadata listing a de-identified subject ID, COVID-19 status, age in years and sex. Where available, HLA class I and class II types were obtained from metadata supplied by the sample provider rather than from assay-based typing. Overall results and qualifications from the work: Clinical and demographic metadata were provided uncurated, with the amount varying by source and participant.

The collaborating institutions used their own protocols to collect whole blood in K2EDTA tubes. For TCRbeta analysis, collaborator samples were shipped as frozen whole blood, as isolated PBMCs, or as DNA extracted from either sample type. TCRbeta CDR3 regions were amplified from genomic DNA using the immunoSEQ Assay, a bias-controlled multiplex PCR. As for the original processing: The number of nucleated cells in each sample was estimated by amplification of reference gene primers within the assay. To quantify the absolute abundance of each unique TCRbeta CDR3 rearrangement, sequence reads were collapsed and filtered. Productive Simpson clonality was computed per sample as the square root of Simpson's diversity index over productive rearrangements. TCRdb stores this immuneACCESS table with in-frame sequences only. Part of the clones is absent; in the studies checked, under half of the shortfall reflects unresolved V genes, and no reason is known for the rest. V and J calls and clone size are as listed in that table; D and trimming were resolved from the DNA. Recorded for this sample are 300,000 or so clones; approximately 86% of them occurred a single time. About 1.2% of the sample goes to the ten largest clones.

The CDR3 sequence holds 14 residues, the cysteine and phenylalanine included. Only the CDR3 region is kept as DNA, spanning 42 bases read in frame from base 1. The germline V gene (reference sequence) gives CDR1 as LGHDT and CDR2 as YNNKEL. V is shortened by 4 bases, J by 6 bases, and the region joining them spans 13 bases. This clonotype was obtained from a man in his sixties or seventies with acute or convalescent COVID-19. This chain is built from TRBV3-1 (or the pseudogene TRBV3-2) and TRBJ2-1; matching of 7 bases hints at TRBD2 as the D gene. The sequencing input was peripheral blood. The sequence in DNA is TGTGCCAGCAGCCTCGGGGGGCTGGGCAATGAGCAGTTCTTC. This gives the protein CASSLGGLGNEQFF.